A single sample is the source of the 31 T cell receptor beta chains below, sequenced in a study of cytomegalovirus exposure and HLA in healthy donors. 60 Vbeta and 13 Jbeta primers were used in PCR. Clones were read by immunoSEQ multiplex PCR, and TCRdb kept only the in-frame ones, dropping some. The data show about 190,000 clones, roughly 75% seen once. Sequencing was done on a sample of PBMCs. The receptors shown here come from a man younger than 40 in good health and CMV-seropositive.

J is TRBJ1-1 and V is TRBV5-6; D gene uncertain. V shed 4 bases and J shed 0 bases, with 16 bases lying between them. CDR3 length: 16 amino acids. CDR1 and CDR2 from the germline V gene are SGHDT and YYEEEE. Here the CDR3 DNA reads TGTGCCAGCAGCGGAGGTTACGTATCCCTGAACACTGAAGCTTTCTTT. Encoded protein: CASSGGYVSLNTEAFF. Together with reference TRBV5-6 and TRBJ1-1, the CDR3 gives the full variable domain: DAGVTQSPTHLIKTRGQQVTLRCSPKSGHDTVSWYQQALGQGPQFIFQYYEEEERQRGNFPDRFSGHQFPNYSSELNVNALLLGDSALYLCASSGGYVSLNTEAFFGQGTRLTVV.

The chain links TRBV6-6 to TRBJ1-5; unclear D gene. The V end lost 6 bases, the J end lost 4 bases, and 10 bases lay between the germline ends. The CDR3 runs to 13 residues. Germline V CDR1 and CDR2: MNHNY, SVGAGI (reference sequence). The CDR3 loop is CASRRDLNQPQHF. The CDR3, as DNA: TGTGCCAGCAGGAGGGATTTGAATCAGCCCCAGCATTTT.

The chain uses TRBV2 and TRBJ2-3; 14 bases match TRBD2. The CDR3 consists of 16 residues. Germline CDR1 reads SNHLY; CDR2 reads FYNNEI. The J segment lost 4 bases and the V segment lost 5 bases, leaving 5 bases of the junction unmatched. The CDR3 DNA reads as TGTGCCAGCAGTCCGGGACTAGCGGGAGTTGCAGATACGCAGTATTTT. Its protein product is CASSPGLAGVADTQYF.

The rearrangement uses TRBV18 and TRBJ1-4; D call uncertain. CDR1 is KGHSH, CDR2 LQKENI, per germline. This CDR3 is 22 amino acids long. Trimming left V 4 bases short and J 0 bases short, with 30 bases between. For the CDR3, the DNA is TGTGCCAGCTCACTTCTAACCTCTGGACGGCCACTTGGAGGATCAACTAATGAAAAACTGTTTTTT. This gives the protein CASSLLTSGRPLGGSTNEKLFF.

V is TRBV11-3 and J is TRBJ1-1; D not resolved. Trimming pared 4 bases from V and 2 bases from J, leaving 5 bases between. CDR1 is SGHNT, CDR2 YENEEA, per germline. CDR3 length: 12 residues. CDR3 protein: CASSYRNTEAFF. The DNA of the CDR3 is TGTGCCAGCAGCTACAGAAACACTGAAGCTTTCTTT.

This clone occurred a few times. The chain combines TRBV6-5 with TRBJ2-3; no definite D call. Germline V lookup: CDR1 MNHEY, CDR2 SVGAGI. This CDR3 region has 13 residues. Trimming left V 6 bases short and J 1 base short, with 8 bases between. CDR3: CASSPSGTDTQYF. As DNA, the CDR3 is TGTGCCAGCAGCCCCAGCGGCACAGATACGCAGTATTTT.

The V and J genes are TRBV19 and TRBJ2-2, with 9 bases lining up with TRBD1. Germline CDR1 and CDR2: LNHDA and SQIVND (reference sequence). J was trimmed by 2 bases and V by 6 bases; bases with no gene match: 10. The CDR3 length is 17 residues. DNA for the CDR3: TGTGCCAGTAGCTTACCGGGACAGGGCAGTAACACCGGGGAGCTGTTTTTT. It encodes CASSLPGQGSNTGELFF.

This clone appeared a few times. J is TRBJ1-6 and V is TRBV6-1, with D unresolved. Trimming took off 8 bases at V and 4 bases at J, with 12 bases between the two ends. The CDR3 spans 14 residues. Per germline, CDR1 MNHNS and CDR2 SASEGT. This chain's CDR3 is CASLVGVYNSPLHF. The CDR3 coding sequence is TGTGCCAGCCTAGTCGGGGTTTATAATTCACCCCTCCACTTT.

As concerns this clone: Other DNA sequences in the sample encode the same CDR3. CDR3 in DNA: TGTGCCACCAGCAGAGGATCAGGGGGCAGGGAGACCCAGTACTTC. The encoded protein is CATSRGSGGRETQYF. The chain is built from TRBV15 and TRBJ2-5, with TRBD1 identical over 8 bases. Germline lookup yields CDR1 LNHNV and CDR2 YYDKDF (reference sequence). V shed 1 base and J 5 bases; nucleotides not matched to a gene: 6. This CDR3 spans 15 amino acids.

This clone was seen a handful of times. The chain couples TRBV7-8 to TRBJ2-7; D unclear. Germline CDR1 reads SGHVS; CDR2 reads FQNEAQ. This CDR3 has 15 residues. With 0 bases removed from V and 3 bases from J, the gap between germline ends came to 12 bases. CDR3 DNA: TGTGCCAGCAGCTTAGCTGCAGGAACCGGCTACGAGCAGTACTTC. It translates to CASSLAAGTGYEQYF.

This chain links TRBV6-5 with TRBJ2-1; 12 bases line up with TRBD2. The CDR3 contains 14 residues. J gave up 9 bases and V 7 bases, and 7 bases lay outside the gene matches. Germline V lookup: CDR1 MNHEY, CDR2 SVGAGI. CDR3 nucleotides: TGTGCCAGCACCTCTAGCGGGAGGGCCAGTGAGCAGTTCTTC. Its translation is CASTSSGRASEQFF.

The genes are TRBV28 and TRBJ1-4, with 7 bases that match TRBD1. From germline, CDR1 is MDHEN and CDR2 SYDVKM. The CDR3 contains 15 residues. V was clipped by 7 bases and J by 7 bases; unmatched bases: 12. Here the CDR3 reads CASTLSGRGTEKLFF. For the CDR3, the DNA is TGTGCCAGCACGCTTTCGGGCAGGGGGACTGAAAAACTGTTTTTT.

The CDR3 coding sequence is TGTGCCAGCAGCCAAGATCGCGAGGGCCCGTACACTGAAGCTTTCTTT. Its translation is CASSQDREGPYTEAFF. The chain joins TRBV14 to TRBJ1-1; D remains ambiguous. Per the germline V gene, CDR1 is SGHDN and CDR2 is FVKESK. This CDR3 has 16 amino acids. The V and J ends lost 0 bases and 3 bases respectively, with 14 bases between them.

This chain links TRBV13 with TRBJ1-1; D is ambiguous. The CDR3 is made up of 12 amino acids. The V end lost 3 bases, the J end lost 5 bases, and 7 bases lay between the germline ends. Germline assignment: CDR1 PRHDT and CDR2 FYEKMQ (reference sequence). This CDR3 is CASSFRRTEAFF. DNA of the CDR3: TGTGCCAGCAGCTTTAGGAGGACTGAAGCTTTCTTT.

The table lists this clone with a count of one. The chain is built from TRBV27 and TRBJ1-6; unclear D gene. Germline assignment: CDR1 MNHEY and CDR2 SMNVEV (reference sequence). V lost 4 bases and J 8 bases, leaving 12 bases between the germline ends. This CDR3 spans 14 amino acids. CDR3 in amino acids: CASSSRVGDSPLHF. The CDR3 DNA follows: TGTGCCAGCAGTTCTCGTGTCGGGGATTCACCCCTCCACTTT.

This chain joins TRBV11-2 and TRBJ2-7, with 16 bases aligning to TRBD2. This CDR3 comprises 19 residues. The germline V gene has CDR1 SGHAT and CDR2 FQNNGV. Unmatched junction bases numbered 8, after V lost 2 bases and J lost 1 base. CDR3 nucleotides: TGTGCCAGCAGCTTATTCCCGGGACTAGCGGGAGGGCCTTCCTACGAGCAGTACTTC. It specifies CASSLFPGLAGGPSYEQYF.

This rearrangement joins TRBV6-5 to TRBJ1-6, with 7 bases fitting TRBD1. V trimming: 5 bases; J trimming: 4 bases; junction bases outside the gene matches: 5. Germline CDR1 and CDR2: MNHEY and SVGAGI. This CDR3 is 15 amino acids long. The CDR3 region has the DNA TGTGCCAGCAGTCCCCGGGACAGATATAATTCACCCCTCCACTTT. Protein sequence: CASSPRDRYNSPLHF.

V gene TRBV29-1 combines with J gene TRBJ1-2, with 7 bases identical to TRBD1. V lost 6 bases, J lost 7 bases, and 11 bases stayed unmatched. CDR3 length equals 13 residues. The germline V gene encodes CDR1 SQVTM and CDR2 ANQGSEA. The CDR3 sequence is CSVPQEGAGGYTF. The CDR3 DNA sequence: TGCAGCGTCCCCCAGGAGGGGGCGGGTGGCTACACCTTC.

The rearrangement links TRBV6-5 to TRBJ1-6; 9 positions match TRBD1. J was trimmed by 5 bases and V by 4 bases; bases with no gene match: 3. Germline CDR1 reads MNHEY; CDR2 reads SVGAGI. The CDR3 runs to 15 residues. The CDR3 DNA reads TGTGCCAGCAGTTGGGACAGGGTCGATAATTCACCCCTCCACTTT. Amino acids: CASSWDRVDNSPLHF.

The CDR3 protein is CASSLAGGPYEQYF. The CDR3 nucleotides read TGTGCCAGCAGCTTAGCGGGGGGTCCCTACGAGCAGTACTTC. The chain links TRBV11-2 to TRBJ2-7, with 7 nucleotides matching TRBD2. CDR1 SGHAT and CDR2 FQNNGV come from the germline V gene. J lost 2 bases, V lost 1 base, and 2 bases had no gene match. The CDR3 length is 14 residues.

This chain uses TRBV2 with TRBJ2-2; a weak D match, TRBD2 (6 bases). This CDR3 spans 17 amino acids. The germline V gene encodes CDR1 SNHLY and CDR2 FYNNEI. V lost 6 bases and J lost 0, with 17 bases in between. The CDR3 region is CASSRLWGTSNTGELFF. DNA for the CDR3: TGTGCCAGCAGCCGCCTCTGGGGGACTTCGAACACCGGGGAGCTGTTTTTT.

The chain recombines TRBV7-9 with TRBJ2-2; possibly TRBD2 for D (5 bases). V lost 6 bases to trimming and J lost 0 bases, with 14 bases between them. The CDR3 runs to 16 residues. Germline V gene lookup returns CDR1 SEHNR and CDR2 FQNEAQ (reference sequence). The CDR3 nucleotides read TGTGCCAGCAGTCTGCGAGGGCCTACGAACACCGGGGAGCTGTTTTTT. Translated: CASSLRGPTNTGELFF.

The chain is built from TRBV5-1 and TRBJ1-1; 7 bases fit TRBD1. Losses at the gene ends were 3 bases for V and 8 bases for J; bases not matched to a gene: 10. The CDR3 extends over 14 amino acids. CDR1 and CDR2 from the germline V gene are SGHRS and YFSETQ. CDR3 in DNA: TGCGCCAGCAGCTACCCGGACAGGCCCATGGAAGCTTTCTTT. Translating gives CASSYPDRPMEAFF.

This chain links TRBV14 with TRBJ1-6; no definite D call. CDR1 is SGHDN and CDR2 is FVKESK in the germline V gene. Trimming left V 0 bases short and J 13 bases short, with 7 bases between. The CDR3 contains 12 residues. This CDR3 is CASSQEVGPLHF. The DNA of the CDR3 is TGTGCCAGCAGCCAAGAGGTGGGCCCCCTCCACTTT.

This chain joins TRBV27 and TRBJ2-1; a possible D gene is TRBD2 (6 bases). This CDR3 contains 15 residues. Germline loops: CDR1 MNHEY, CDR2 SMNVEV (reference sequence). Trimming took 2 bases from V and 4 from J, leaving 12 bases between them. In nucleotides, the CDR3 is TGTGCCAGCAGTTTAACGGGACTCCCATACAATGAGCAGTTCTTC. Translated, it gives CASSLTGLPYNEQFF.

The CDR3 sequence is CASSQSGGPQETQYF. In nucleotides, the CDR3 is TGTGCCAGCAGCCAATCCGGAGGCCCGCAAGAGACCCAGTACTTC. The rearrangement uses TRBV16 and TRBJ2-5; D is possibly TRBD2 (5 bases). Deletions cut 0 bases from V and 2 bases from J, with 10 bases between. Germline assignment: CDR1 KGHSY and CDR2 FQNENV. This CDR3 contains 15 residues. The variable domain in full, with the rest retrieved from reference TRBV16 and TRBJ2-5, is GEEVAQTPKHLVRGEGQKAKLYCAPIKGHSYVFWYQQVLKNEFKFLISFQNENVFDETGMPKERFSAKCLPNSPCSLEIQATKLEDSAVYFCASSQSGGPQETQYFGPGTRLLVL.

The CDR3 DNA is TGTGCCAGCAGCCTGGGACTAGCTCGCAATGAGCAGTTCTTC. This encodes CASSLGLARNEQFF. The chain recombines TRBV5-6 with TRBJ2-1; the match to TRBD2 covers 9 bases. The CDR3 consists of 14 residues. Germline loops: CDR1 SGHDT, CDR2 YYEEEE. The V gene end was trimmed by 4 bases and the J gene end by 6 bases; junction bases not matched to a gene: 5.

The V call is TRBV18, the J call TRBJ1-2; 8 bases fit TRBD1. The CDR3 is made up of 13 amino acids. The V gene end was trimmed by 5 bases and the J gene end by 6 bases; junction bases not matched to a gene: 5. CDR1 and CDR2 from the germline V gene are KGHSH and LQKENI. The CDR3 DNA is TGTGCCAGCTCAGCGACAGGGGTGGATGGCTACACCTTC. It specifies CASSATGVDGYTF.

The rearrangement uses TRBV28 and TRBJ1-2, with TRBD1 identical over 8 bases. Per germline, CDR1 MDHEN and CDR2 SYDVKM. Germline trimming cut 6 bases from V and 6 bases from J; bases unmatched to any gene: 15. CDR3 size: 16 residues. CDR3 sequence (DNA): TGTGCCAGCAGCACCCCATGGACAGGGAGGGGAAATGGCTACACCTTC. It translates to CASSTPWTGRGNGYTF.

The genes are TRBV4-1 and TRBJ2-3; D remains unclear. This CDR3 is 17 amino acids long. The V end was cut by 1 base, the J end by 6 bases, with 20 bases between. Germline CDR1 is MGHRA and CDR2 is YSYEKL. The CDR3 reads CASSQVGRIGRADTQYF. The CDR3 bases are TGCGCCAGCAGCCAAGTCGGTCGGATTGGGCGCGCGGATACGCAGTATTTT.

The rearrangement links TRBV27 to TRBJ2-5, with a possible D match to TRBD2 (6 bases). The CDR3 covers 16 residues. V lost 5 bases and J 4 bases, leaving 20 bases between the germline ends. Per germline, CDR1 MNHEY and CDR2 SMNVEV (reference sequence). In nucleotides, the CDR3 is TGTGCCAGCAGTGTGGGGCGGGACTCAAACCGAGAGACCCAGTACTTC. Translated: CASSVGRDSNRETQYF.